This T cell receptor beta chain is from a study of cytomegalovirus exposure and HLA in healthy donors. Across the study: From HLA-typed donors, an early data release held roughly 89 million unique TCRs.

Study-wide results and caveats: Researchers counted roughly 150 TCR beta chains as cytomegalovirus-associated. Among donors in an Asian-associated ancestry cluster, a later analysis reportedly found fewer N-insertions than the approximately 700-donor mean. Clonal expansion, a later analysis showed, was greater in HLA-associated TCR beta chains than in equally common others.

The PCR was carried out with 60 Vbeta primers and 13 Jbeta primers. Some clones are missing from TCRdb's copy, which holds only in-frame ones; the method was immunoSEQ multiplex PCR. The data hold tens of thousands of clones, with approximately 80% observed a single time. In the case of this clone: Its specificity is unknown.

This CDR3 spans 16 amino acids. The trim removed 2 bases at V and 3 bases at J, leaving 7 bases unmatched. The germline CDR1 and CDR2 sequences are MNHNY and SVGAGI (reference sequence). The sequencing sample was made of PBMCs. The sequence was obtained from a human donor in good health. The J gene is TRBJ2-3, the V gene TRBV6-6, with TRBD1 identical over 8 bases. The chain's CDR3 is CASSYPRQGATDTQYF. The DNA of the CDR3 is TGTGCCAGCAGTTACCCCCGGCAGGGGGCTACAGATACGCAGTATTTT.